The 30 T cell receptor beta chains below were found in one sample sequenced in a study of monozygotic twins with inflammatory bowel disease. Following a re-call of the 5' RACE reads, TCRdb has one entry per CDR3 protein and lacks DNA. The sample features 93,000 or so distinct CDR3 sequences, with under 2.5% in its top ten. The sequenced sample consisted of blood. All receptors come from a human donor with ulcerative colitis or Crohn's disease, or a healthy co-twin of an affected twin (not recorded which).

The J gene is TRBJ2-5, the V gene TRBV20-1; TCRdb returns TRBD1, unconfirmable since there is no DNA. Germline CDR1 is DFQATT and CDR2 is SNEGSKA (reference sequence). The CDR3 consists of 14 residues. The CDR3 loop reads CSATFRGKFETQYF.

The chain uses TRBV29-1 and TRBJ1-5. CDR1 and CDR2 from the germline V gene are SQVTM and ANQGSEA. This CDR3 is built from 13 residues. The CDR3 sequence: CSALGGDNQPQHF. The full variable domain, in which reference TRBV29-1 and TRBJ1-5 provide the parts outside the CDR3, is SAVISQKPSRDICQRGTSLTIQCQVDSQVTMMFWYRQQPGQSLTLIATANQGSEATYESGFVIDKFPISRPNLTFSTLTVSNMSPEDSSIYLCSALGGDNQPQHFGDGTRLSIL.

This chain links TRBV18 with TRBJ2-5; absent DNA, TCRdb's TRBD2 call cannot be checked. CDR1 and CDR2 (germline): KGHSH, LQKENI. The CDR3 has 18 residues. The CDR3 loop reads CASSPPTAGVVRSVTQYF.

The CDR3 here is CASQKGTGFLDEQYF. This chain connects TRBV19 to TRBJ2-7; there is no DNA to check the TCRdb D call of TRBD1. The length of the CDR3 is 15 residues. The germline V gene encodes CDR1 LNHDA and CDR2 SQIVND (reference sequence).

The chain employs TRBV7-2 and TRBJ2-5; TCRdb gives TRBD1 as the D gene, but with no DNA this cannot be confirmed. CDR1 is SGHTA and CDR2 is FQGNSA in the germline V gene. The CDR3 is 14 amino acids. CDR3: CASSFWAGQETQYF. Full variable domain (remainder filled in from reference TRBV7-2 and TRBJ2-5): GAGVSQSPSNKVTEKGKDVELRCDPISGHTALYWYRQSLGQGLEFLIYFQGNSAPDKSGLPSDRFSAERTGGSVSTLTIQRTQQEDSAVYLCASSFWAGQETQYFGPGTRLLVL.

The chain uses TRBV30 and TRBJ2-5; TCRdb lists TRBD1, though no DNA is available to test this call. Germline CDR1 and CDR2: GTSNPN and SVGIG (reference sequence). This CDR3 comprises 12 residues. CDR3 sequence: CAWSGTAETQYF.

The genes are TRBV5-1 and TRBJ2-3; TCRdb picks TRBD2, but there is no DNA to check that call. Germline values: CDR1 SGHRS, CDR2 YFSETQ. This CDR3 has 16 residues. The CDR3 sequence is CASTPVAGRGTDTQYF.

The chain has TRBV20-1 and TRBJ2-5; TCRdb gives TRBD1 as the D gene, but with no DNA this cannot be confirmed. This CDR3 is 14 amino acids long. Germline V CDR1 and CDR2: DFQATT, SNEGSKA (reference sequence). CDR3 sequence reads: CSAQDRNLRETQYF.

This sequence joins TRBV20-1 and TRBJ1-2. Germline lookup yields CDR1 DFQATT and CDR2 SNEGSKA (reference sequence). The length of the CDR3 is 12 residues. CDR3 sequence reads: CSAPPDLYGYTF.

The chain couples TRBV5-1 to TRBJ2-3; TCRdb names TRBD2, which stays unverified in the absence of DNA. Germline V gene data show CDR1 as SGHRS and CDR2 as YFSETQ. The CDR3 spans 16 residues. CDR3 region: CASSYSSGTREDTQYF.

The V gene is TRBV18, the J gene TRBJ2-5; TCRdb indicates TRBD1, and absent DNA this call remains unverified. The CDR3 sequence is 12 residues long. Germline CDR1 is KGHSH and CDR2 is LQKENI. CDR3 amino acids: CASSPGGETQYF.

The genes are TRBV7-9 and TRBJ1-4; absent DNA, TCRdb's TRBD1 call cannot be checked. CDR1 is SEHNR and CDR2 is FQNEAQ in the germline V gene (reference sequence). The CDR3 consists of 14 residues. CDR3 loop: CASSLGQLEEKLFF.

V usage is TRBV18 and J usage is TRBJ1-3. CDR3 length: 13 residues. The V gene's germline CDR1 is KGHSH and CDR2 LQKENI. This chain's CDR3 is CASSPDPGGSPTF. Full variable domain (rest looked up from reference TRBV18 and TRBJ1-3): NAGVMQNPRHLVRRRGQEARLRCSPMKGHSHVYWYRQLPEEGLKFMVYLQKENIIDESGMPKERFSAEFPKEGPSILRIQQVVRGDSAAYFCASSPDPGGSPTFGEGSWLTVV.

The chain employs TRBV29-1 and TRBJ2-1; TCRdb indicates TRBD2, and absent DNA this call remains unverified. The CDR3 loop spans 13 amino acids. Germline values: CDR1 SQVTM, CDR2 ANQGSEA. The CDR3 loop is CSVGTSKVNEQFF.

The chain employs TRBV15 and TRBJ2-1. Per germline, CDR1 LNHNV and CDR2 YYDKDF (reference sequence). CDR3 length: 16 residues. The CDR3 sequence is CATSREAASSYNEQFF.

This chain links TRBV7-8 with TRBJ1-1. The germline V gene has CDR1 SGHVS and CDR2 FQNEAQ. The CDR3 is 12 residues long. The CDR3 sequence: CASRLLNTEAFF.

The rearrangement links TRBV3-1 to TRBJ1-1. This CDR3 is 13 amino acids long. Germline V lookup: CDR1 LGHDT, CDR2 YNNKEL (reference sequence). The CDR3 loop is CASSPRYMDEAFF.

The J gene is TRBJ2-7, the V gene TRBV12-3 or TRBV12-4; the TCRdb D gene call, TRBD1, has no DNA to confirm it. This CDR3 has 12 amino acids. The CDR3 region is CASSSGTREQYF.

The chain is built from TRBV12-3 or TRBV12-4 and TRBJ2-7; TCRdb calls TRBD1, which cannot be checked without DNA. This CDR3 spans 18 amino acids. This CDR3 is CASSLRSGGTANSYEQYF.

The V and J genes are TRBV10-3 and TRBJ1-4; TCRdb designates TRBD1, a call that cannot be tested without DNA. This CDR3 contains 14 residues. Per the germline V gene, CDR1 is ENHRY and CDR2 is SYGVKD. CDR3 sequence: CAIRQTGSNEKLFF.

V usage is TRBV11-2 and J usage is TRBJ2-1; TCRdb's D call of TRBD2 is untestable without DNA. The CDR3 consists of 15 residues. Germline loops: CDR1 SGHAT, CDR2 FQNNGV. CDR3 protein: CASGAGLYFYNEQFF.

V gene TRBV6-1 combines with J gene TRBJ2-1. Germline V lookup: CDR1 MNHNS, CDR2 SASEGT. This CDR3 has 11 residues. This CDR3 is CASREVYEQFF.

The chain employs TRBV7-7 and TRBJ2-3; the TCRdb D gene call, TRBD1, has no DNA to confirm it. CDR3 length: 15 amino acids. The germline CDR1 and CDR2 sequences are SSHAT and FNYEAQ (reference sequence). The CDR3: CASSRGQGTTDTQYF.

This rearrangement joins TRBV27 to TRBJ1-1; the TRBD1 assignment by TCRdb is unverifiable without DNA. The CDR3 runs to 16 residues. Germline CDR1 is MNHEY and CDR2 is SMNVEV (reference sequence). The CDR3 protein is CASSFYRGGGNTEAFF.

This chain links TRBV20-1 with TRBJ2-3; TCRdb lists TRBD2, though no DNA is available to test this call. CDR1 is DFQATT and CDR2 is SNEGSKA in the germline V gene (reference sequence). The CDR3 totals 14 residues. CDR3: CSADRGGNTDTQYF.

The chain links TRBV6-1 to TRBJ1-3. CDR1 is MNHNS and CDR2 is SASEGT in the germline V gene. There are 13 residues in the CDR3. CDR3 residues: CASREWSGNTIYF.

The chain joins TRBV10-3 to TRBJ1-5. Germline CDR1 is ENHRY and CDR2 is SYGVKD. The CDR3 has 15 residues. This CDR3 reads CAISESTAGYQPQHF.

The CDR3 loop reads CASSPGPNSPLHF. The rearrangement joins TRBV18 to TRBJ1-6; checking the TCRdb D call of TRBD1 is not possible without DNA. The V gene's germline CDR1 is KGHSH and CDR2 LQKENI. The CDR3 runs to 13 residues. Variable domain in full (rest from reference TRBV18 and TRBJ1-6): NAGVMQNPRHLVRRRGQEARLRCSPMKGHSHVYWYRQLPEEGLKFMVYLQKENIIDESGMPKERFSAEFPKEGPSILRIQQVVRGDSAAYFCASSPGPNSPLHFGNGTRLTVT.

The chain is built from TRBV12-3 or TRBV12-4 and TRBJ2-5; lacking DNA, the TRBD2 call made by TCRdb goes unchecked. This CDR3 has 15 residues. The CDR3 loop reads CASSRLAGLRETQYF.

This rearrangement joins TRBV5-4 to TRBJ2-5. Germline assignment: CDR1 SGHNT and CDR2 YYREEE (reference sequence). There are 14 residues in the CDR3. The CDR3 reads CASSPVSVQETQYF.